Presented here are 12 T cell receptor beta chains from one specimen sequenced in a study of blood T cell repertoires in COVID-19. The protocol was immunoSEQ multiplex PCR, while the TCRdb copy is restricted to in-frame clones and leaves out a portion. Altogether about 220,000 clones are present, 88% being singletons, with the ten largest covering approximately 15%. The sequenced sample was PBMCs or T cells enriched from blood (not recorded which). These receptors all come from a woman between 45 and 60 years old with acute COVID-19.

The V call is TRBV7-6, the J call TRBJ2-5; tentative D call: TRBD2 (5 bases). V lost 6 bases and J lost 5, with 13 bases in between. The CDR3 extends over 13 amino acids. The germline V gene encodes CDR1 SGHVS and CDR2 FNYEAQ. DNA for the CDR3: TGTGCCAGCAGTTCCGGAGGATGGGAGACCCAGTACTTC. This encodes CASSSGGWETQYF.

For the CDR3, the DNA is TGTGCCATAAAAACCGCTAGCGGGGACTACAATGAGCAGTTCTTC. It yields the protein CAIKTASGDYNEQFF. This chain connects TRBV10-3 to TRBJ2-1; 9 nucleotides align to TRBD2. Germline values: CDR1 ENHRY, CDR2 SYGVKD. The CDR3 is made up of 15 amino acids. J lost 3 bases, V lost 9 bases, and 9 bases had no gene match.

The chain employs TRBV25-1 and TRBJ2-7; no firm D call. V dropped 11 bases and J dropped 5 bases, with 13 bases sitting between them. Per germline, CDR1 MGHDK and CDR2 SYGVNS. The CDR3 runs to 11 residues. Written as DNA, the CDR3 is TGTGCCGCAAGACATCTCCACGAGCAGTACTTC. This codes for CAARHLHEQYF.

This clone occurred once. This chain uses TRBV28 with TRBJ2-3, with TRBD1 identical over 8 bases. The CDR3 totals 16 residues. The ends lost 5 bases at V and 3 bases at J; junction bases unmatched: 10. CDR1 is MDHEN and CDR2 is SYDVKM in the germline V gene. CDR3 nucleotide sequence: TGTGCCAGCAGTCTCGGACAGGGAGGTTATACAGATACGCAGTATTTT. Protein sequence: CASSLGQGGYTDTQYF.

The chain has TRBV30 and TRBJ1-1, with D maybe TRBD1 (5 bases). The CDR3 spans 15 residues. Trimming pared 2 bases from V and 1 base from J, leaving 14 bases between. Germline CDR1 and CDR2: GTSNPN and SVGIG (reference sequence). CDR3 sequence: CAWSRYGGGNTEAFF. DNA of the CDR3: TGTGCCTGGAGTCGATACGGGGGAGGGAACACTGAAGCTTTCTTT.

The chain has TRBV4-3 and TRBJ1-6; D call uncertain. Trimming left V 7 bases short and J 0 bases short, with 10 bases between. Germline V gene lookup returns CDR1 LGHNA and CDR2 YSLEER. This CDR3 has 15 residues. The CDR3 is CASTDGSSYNSPLHF. CDR3 DNA sequence: TGCGCCAGCACCGACGGGAGCTCCTATAATTCACCCCTCCACTTT.

To note about this clone: One junction end does not reproduce the germline sequence, and a read error may be involved. The chain recombines TRBV27 with TRBJ2-7; 14 nucleotides match TRBD2. The CDR3 spans 13 residues. Germline V gives CDR1 MNHEY, CDR2 SMNVEV (reference sequence). CDR3 sequence reads: CASSTGLAGVPGF. The CDR3 nucleotides are TGTGCCAGCAGTACGGGACTAGCGGGAGTGCCCGGGTTC.

Written as DNA, the CDR3 is TGCAGCGCGATTCAGGGGTCCTACGAGCAGTACTTC. It codes for CSAIQGSYEQYF. This chain links TRBV29-1 with TRBJ2-7; tentative D call: TRBD1 (6 bases). Per the germline V gene, CDR1 is SQVTM and CDR2 is ANQGSEA. V lost 7 bases to trimming and J lost 1 base, with 11 bases between them. The CDR3 runs 12 residues.

The CDR3 loop is CASSSSGTSGSYEQYF. The CDR3 nucleotides read TGTGCCAGCAGTTCGTCCGGGACTAGCGGGAGCTACGAGCAGTACTTC. This sequence joins TRBV6-2 or TRBV6-3 and TRBJ2-7; TRBD2 matches 14 bases. Germline CDR1 MNHEY, CDR2 SVGEGT. The length of the CDR3 is 16 residues. The V and J ends lost 4 bases and 3 bases, in that order; junction bases with no gene match: 5.

The chain recombines TRBV7-2 with TRBJ2-1; D unclear. CDR3 length: 12 residues. V lost 1 base and J lost 8, with 6 bases in between. Germline CDR1 SGHTA, CDR2 FQGNSA. The CDR3 DNA reads as TGTGCCAGCAGCTTAGACCTAGATGAGCAGTTCTTC. As protein: CASSLDLDEQFF.

The rearrangement uses TRBV27 and TRBJ2-7, with D possibly being TRBD2 (7 bases). Between the trimmed V and J ends, which lost 3 bases and 4 bases, there was a span of 16 bases. Germline V gene lookup returns CDR1 MNHEY and CDR2 SMNVEV (reference sequence). The CDR3 runs 15 residues. This CDR3 reads CASSLRGGVWYEQYF. The CDR3 DNA reads as TGTGCCAGCAGTTTGAGGGGGGGGGTTTGGTACGAGCAGTACTTC.

This chain joins TRBV28 and TRBJ1-5; TRBD1 matches at 9 bases. Germline V gene lookup returns CDR1 MDHEN and CDR2 SYDVKM. The CDR3 has 16 amino acids. V trimming: 6 bases; J trimming: 1 base; junction bases outside the gene matches: 7. The CDR3 sequence: CASSPGQGMSNQPQHF. The CDR3 DNA is TGTGCCAGCAGCCCCGGACAGGGGATGAGCAATCAGCCCCAGCATTTT.